The sequence of this T cell receptor beta chain was determined in a study of cytomegalovirus exposure and HLA in healthy donors. After removal of 4 bases from V and 4 bases from J, the junction contained 3 bases not matched to a gene. The CDR3 totals 13 residues. Germline V gene lookup returns CDR1 SGHTA and CDR2 FQGTGA. A word on this clone: Antigen unknown.

Amplification used 60 Vbeta primers and 13 Jbeta primers. The data were produced by immunoSEQ multiplex PCR, yet TCRdb's version contains in-frame clones alone and is incomplete. The sample records 90,000 to 100,000 clones, around three fifths being singletons. Study-level points and caveats: The study designated fewer than 200 TCR beta chains cytomegalovirus-associated. It was assumed in the presence/absence analyses that sequencing depth was roughly uniform across donors.

The sequenced sample was PBMCs. The chain has TRBV7-3 and TRBJ1-2; 7 bases agree with TRBD1. The sequence derives from a boy aged 5-17 years in good health and CMV-seropositive. CDR3 in amino acids: CASSSRQGYGYTF. As DNA, the CDR3 is TGTGCCAGCAGCTCCCGACAGGGCTATGGCTACACCTTC. Looking up the rest from reference TRBV7-3 and TRBJ1-2 gives the full variable domain: GAGVSQTPSNKVTEKGKYVELRCDPISGHTALYWYRQSLGQGPEFLIYFQGTGAADDSGLPNDRFFAVRPEGSVSTLKIQRTERGDSAVYLCASSSRQGYGYTFGSGTRLTVV.